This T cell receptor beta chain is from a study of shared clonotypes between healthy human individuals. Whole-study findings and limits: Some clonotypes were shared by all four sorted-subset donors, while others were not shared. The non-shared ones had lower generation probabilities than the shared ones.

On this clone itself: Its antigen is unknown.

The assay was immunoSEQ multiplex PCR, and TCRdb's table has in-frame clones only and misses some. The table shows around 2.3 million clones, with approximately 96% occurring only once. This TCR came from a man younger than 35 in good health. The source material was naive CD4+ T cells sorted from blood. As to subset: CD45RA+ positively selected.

CDR3: CASSAQGAGEAFF. In DNA, the CDR3 is TGTGCCAGCAGTGCGCAGGGTGCGGGGGAAGCTTTCTTT. The V and J genes are TRBV6-1 and TRBJ1-1, with a possible D match to TRBD1 (5 bases). Looked up from germline, CDR1 is MNHNS and CDR2 is SASEGT. The CDR3 has 13 residues. Trimming took off 4 bases at V and 8 bases at J, with 14 bases between the two ends.